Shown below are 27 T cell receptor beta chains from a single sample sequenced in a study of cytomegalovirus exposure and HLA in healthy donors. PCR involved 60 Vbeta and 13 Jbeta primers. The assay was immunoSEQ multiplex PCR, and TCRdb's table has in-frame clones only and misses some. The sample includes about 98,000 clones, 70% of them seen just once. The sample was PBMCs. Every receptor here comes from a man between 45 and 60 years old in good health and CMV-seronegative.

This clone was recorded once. CDR3 sequence reads: CASSYSTGPYNEQFF. The DNA for the CDR3 is TGTGCCAGCAGTTACTCCACAGGGCCCTACAATGAGCAGTTCTTC. This chain connects TRBV6-6 to TRBJ2-1; tentative D call: TRBD1 (6 bases). The CDR3 spans 15 residues. V was cut by 0 bases and J by 2 bases, with 8 bases left in between. The germline V gene encodes CDR1 MNHNY and CDR2 SVGAGI (reference sequence).

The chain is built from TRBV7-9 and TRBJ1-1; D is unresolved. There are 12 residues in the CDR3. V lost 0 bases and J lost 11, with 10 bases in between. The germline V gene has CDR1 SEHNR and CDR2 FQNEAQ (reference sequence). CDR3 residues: CASSLALGRAFF. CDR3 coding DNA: TGTGCCAGCAGCTTAGCGCTGGGGAGGGCTTTCTTT.

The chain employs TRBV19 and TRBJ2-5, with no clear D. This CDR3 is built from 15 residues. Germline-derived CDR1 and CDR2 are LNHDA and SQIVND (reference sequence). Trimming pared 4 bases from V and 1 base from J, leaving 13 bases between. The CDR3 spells CASSNWADTQETQYF. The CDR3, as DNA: TGTGCCAGTAGTAACTGGGCCGACACCCAAGAGACCCAGTACTTC.

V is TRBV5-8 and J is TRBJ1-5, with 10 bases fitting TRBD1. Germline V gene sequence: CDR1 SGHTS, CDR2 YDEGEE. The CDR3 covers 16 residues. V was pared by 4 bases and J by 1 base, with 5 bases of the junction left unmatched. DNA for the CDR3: TGTGCCAGCAGCACTAGGACAGGGGGGAGCAATCAGCCCCAGCATTTT. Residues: CASSTRTGGSNQPQHF.

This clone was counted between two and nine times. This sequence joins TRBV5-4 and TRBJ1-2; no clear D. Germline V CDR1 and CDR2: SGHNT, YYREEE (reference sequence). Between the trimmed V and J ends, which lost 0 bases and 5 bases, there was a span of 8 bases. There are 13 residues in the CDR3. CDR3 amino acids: CASSLGGSYGYTF. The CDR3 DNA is TGTGCCAGCAGCTTGGGCGGGTCATATGGCTACACCTTC.

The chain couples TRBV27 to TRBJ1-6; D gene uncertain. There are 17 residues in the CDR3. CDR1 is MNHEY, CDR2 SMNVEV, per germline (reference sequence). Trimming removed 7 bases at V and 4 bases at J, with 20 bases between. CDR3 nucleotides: TGTGCCAGCACTTCCGACCGAGCTCCGGGATATAATTCACCCCTCCACTTT. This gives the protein CASTSDRAPGYNSPLHF.

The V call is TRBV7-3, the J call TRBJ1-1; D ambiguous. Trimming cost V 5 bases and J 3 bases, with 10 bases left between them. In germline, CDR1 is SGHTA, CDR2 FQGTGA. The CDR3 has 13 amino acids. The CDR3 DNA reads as TGTGCCAGCAGCCCGTATCTAGACACTGAAGCTTTCTTT. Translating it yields CASSPYLDTEAFF.

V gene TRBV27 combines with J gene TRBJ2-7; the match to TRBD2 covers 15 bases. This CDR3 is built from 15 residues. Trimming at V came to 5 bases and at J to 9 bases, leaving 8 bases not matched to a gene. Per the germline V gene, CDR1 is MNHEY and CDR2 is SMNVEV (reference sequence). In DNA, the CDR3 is TGTGCCAGCAGTGCTTCGGGACTAGCGGGAGGATCGCAGTACTTC. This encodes CASSASGLAGGSQYF.

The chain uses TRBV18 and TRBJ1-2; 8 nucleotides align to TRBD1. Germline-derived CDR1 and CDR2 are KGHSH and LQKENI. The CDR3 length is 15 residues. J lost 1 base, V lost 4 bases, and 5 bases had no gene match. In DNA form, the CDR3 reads TGTGCCAGCTCACACGCACAGGGGGTTAACTATGGCTACACCTTC. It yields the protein CASSHAQGVNYGYTF.

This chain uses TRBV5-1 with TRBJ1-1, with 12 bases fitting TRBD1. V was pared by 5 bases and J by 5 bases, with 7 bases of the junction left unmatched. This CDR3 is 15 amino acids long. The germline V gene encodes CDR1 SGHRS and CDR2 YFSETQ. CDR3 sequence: CASSRDRGRRTEAFF. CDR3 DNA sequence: TGCGCCAGCAGTAGGGACAGGGGGCGGAGAACTGAAGCTTTCTTT.

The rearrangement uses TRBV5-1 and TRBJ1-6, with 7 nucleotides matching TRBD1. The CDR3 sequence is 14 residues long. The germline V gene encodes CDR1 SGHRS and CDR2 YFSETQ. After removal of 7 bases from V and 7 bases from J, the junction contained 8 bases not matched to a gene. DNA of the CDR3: TGCGCCAGCGCGCCACAGGGGTCGAATTCACCCCTCCACTTT. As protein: CASAPQGSNSPLHF.

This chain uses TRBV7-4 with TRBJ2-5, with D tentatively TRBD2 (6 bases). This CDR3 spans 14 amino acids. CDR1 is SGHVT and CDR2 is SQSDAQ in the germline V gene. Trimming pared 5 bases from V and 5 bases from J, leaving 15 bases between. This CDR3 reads CASSPPSVGETQYF. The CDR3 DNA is TGTGCCAGCAGCCCGCCTAGCGTAGGGGAGACCCAGTACTTC.

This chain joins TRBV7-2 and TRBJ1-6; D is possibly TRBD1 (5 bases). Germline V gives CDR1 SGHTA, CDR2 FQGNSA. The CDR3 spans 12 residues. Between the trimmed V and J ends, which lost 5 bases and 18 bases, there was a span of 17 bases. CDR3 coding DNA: TGTGCCAGCAGCCTCGCCAAGGGGCCTCACCACTTT. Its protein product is CASSLAKGPHHF.

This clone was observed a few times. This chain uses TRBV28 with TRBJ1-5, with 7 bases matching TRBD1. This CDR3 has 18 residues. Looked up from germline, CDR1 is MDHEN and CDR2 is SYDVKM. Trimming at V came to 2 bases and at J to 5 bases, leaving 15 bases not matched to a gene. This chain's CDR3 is CASSLPRIGTAHDQPQHF. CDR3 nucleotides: TGTGCCAGCAGTTTACCCAGAATTGGGACAGCACACGATCAGCCCCAGCATTTT.

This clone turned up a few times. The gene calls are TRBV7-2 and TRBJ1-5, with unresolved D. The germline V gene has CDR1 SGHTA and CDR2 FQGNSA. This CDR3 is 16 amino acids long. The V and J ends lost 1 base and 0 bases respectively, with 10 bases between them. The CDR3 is CASSLGFQASNQPQHF. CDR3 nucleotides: TGTGCCAGCAGCTTAGGTTTTCAGGCTAGCAATCAGCCCCAGCATTTT.

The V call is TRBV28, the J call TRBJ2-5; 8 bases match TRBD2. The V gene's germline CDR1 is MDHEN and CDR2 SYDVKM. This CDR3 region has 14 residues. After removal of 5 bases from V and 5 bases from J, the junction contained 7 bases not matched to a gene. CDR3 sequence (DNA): TGTGCCAGCAGTCCCAGCGGGAGAGGGGAGACCCAGTACTTC. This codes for CASSPSGRGETQYF. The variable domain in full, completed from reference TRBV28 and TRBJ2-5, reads DVKVTQSSRYLVKRTGEKVFLECVQDMDHENMFWYRQDPGLGLRLIYFSYDVKMKEKGDIPEGYSVSREKKERFSLILESASTNQTSMYLCASSPSGRGETQYFGPGTRLLVL.

The CDR3 here is CASSLASRGDGYTF. The CDR3, as DNA: TGTGCCAGCAGCTTAGCGAGCAGGGGAGATGGCTACACCTTC. V and J are TRBV7-6 and TRBJ1-2, with D perhaps TRBD1 (6 bases). Germline assignment: CDR1 SGHVS and CDR2 FNYEAQ. The V end lost 0 bases, the J end lost 6 bases, and 11 bases lay between the germline ends. The CDR3 length is 14 residues.

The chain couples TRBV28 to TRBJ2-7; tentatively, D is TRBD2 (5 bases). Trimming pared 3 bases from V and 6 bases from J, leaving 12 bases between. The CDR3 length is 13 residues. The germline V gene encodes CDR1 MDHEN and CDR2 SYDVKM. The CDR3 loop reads CASSFGQAGEQYF. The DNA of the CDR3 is TGTGCCAGCAGTTTTGGGCAGGCGGGCGAGCAGTACTTC. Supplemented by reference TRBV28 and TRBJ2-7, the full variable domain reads DVKVTQSSRYLVKRTGEKVFLECVQDMDHENMFWYRQDPGLGLRLIYFSYDVKMKEKGDIPEGYSVSREKKERFSLILESASTNQTSMYLCASSFGQAGEQYFGPGTRLTVT.

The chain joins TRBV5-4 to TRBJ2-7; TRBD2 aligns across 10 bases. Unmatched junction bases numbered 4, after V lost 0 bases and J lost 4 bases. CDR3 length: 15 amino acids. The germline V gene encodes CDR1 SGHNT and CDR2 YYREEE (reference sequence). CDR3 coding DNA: TGTGCCAGCAGCTTGGCGGCTAGCGGGGGTTACGAGCAGTACTTC. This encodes CASSLAASGGYEQYF.

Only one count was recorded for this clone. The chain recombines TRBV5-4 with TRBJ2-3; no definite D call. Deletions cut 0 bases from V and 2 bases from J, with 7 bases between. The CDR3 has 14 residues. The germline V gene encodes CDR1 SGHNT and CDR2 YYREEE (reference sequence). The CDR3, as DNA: TGTGCCAGCAGCTTGGACTACCTCACAGATACGCAGTATTTT. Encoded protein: CASSLDYLTDTQYF.

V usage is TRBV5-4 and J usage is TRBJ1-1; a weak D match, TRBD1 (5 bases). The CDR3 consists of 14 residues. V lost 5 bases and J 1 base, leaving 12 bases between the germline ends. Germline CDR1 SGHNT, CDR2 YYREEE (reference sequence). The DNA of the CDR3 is TGTGCCAGCAGGGGGGGATCGGGGAACACTGAAGCTTTCTTT. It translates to CASRGGSGNTEAFF.

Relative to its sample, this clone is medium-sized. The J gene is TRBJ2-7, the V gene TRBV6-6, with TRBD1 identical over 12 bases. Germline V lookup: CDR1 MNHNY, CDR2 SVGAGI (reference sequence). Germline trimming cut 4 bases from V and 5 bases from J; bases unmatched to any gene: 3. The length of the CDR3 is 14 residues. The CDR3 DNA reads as TGTGCCAGCAGTTCCGGGACAGGGGGCGACGAGCAGTACTTC. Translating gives CASSSGTGGDEQYF.

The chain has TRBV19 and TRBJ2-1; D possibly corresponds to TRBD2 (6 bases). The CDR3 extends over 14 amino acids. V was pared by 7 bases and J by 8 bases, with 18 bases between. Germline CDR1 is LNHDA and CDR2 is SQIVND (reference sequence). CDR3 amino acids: CASIPRGRRDEQFF. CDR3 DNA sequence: TGTGCCAGTATTCCCCGGGGGAGGCGAGATGAGCAGTTCTTC.

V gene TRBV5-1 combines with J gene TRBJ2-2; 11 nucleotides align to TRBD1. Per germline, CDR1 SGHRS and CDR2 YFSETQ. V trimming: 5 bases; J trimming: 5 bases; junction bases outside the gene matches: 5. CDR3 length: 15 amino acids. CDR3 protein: CASRPGTGGTGELFF. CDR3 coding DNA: TGCGCCAGCAGGCCTGGGACAGGGGGAACCGGGGAGCTGTTTTTT.

CDR3 protein: CASSKRTEPHEQYF. The DNA of the CDR3 is TGTGCCAGCAGCAAAAGGACAGAGCCCCACGAGCAGTACTTC. This chain joins TRBV21-1 and TRBJ2-7; the D call of TRBD1 is as the table states it, not checked on the DNA. TRBV21-1 is a listed pseudogene. This CDR3 spans 14 amino acids.

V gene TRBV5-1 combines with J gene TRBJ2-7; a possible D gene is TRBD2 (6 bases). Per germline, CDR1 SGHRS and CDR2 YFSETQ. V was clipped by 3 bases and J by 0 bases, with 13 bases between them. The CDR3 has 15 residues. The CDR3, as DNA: TGCGCCAGCAGCTGGGGTAGCGGAAGCTCCTACGAGCAGTACTTC. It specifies CASSWGSGSSYEQYF.

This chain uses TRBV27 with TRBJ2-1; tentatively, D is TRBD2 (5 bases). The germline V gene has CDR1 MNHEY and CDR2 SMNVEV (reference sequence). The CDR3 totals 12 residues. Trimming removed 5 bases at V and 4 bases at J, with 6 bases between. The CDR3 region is CASSRGYNEQFF. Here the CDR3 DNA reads TGTGCCAGCAGTCGGGGATACAATGAGCAGTTCTTC.